This T cell receptor (beta chain) was found in a study of somatic mutations in cytotoxic T cells in rheumatoid arthritis. Study-wide background: Using a FACSAria II or Sony SH800, a portion of the V beta antibody-stained T-cell populations were flow-sorted at nearly 100% purity, and among those populations were V beta1+ cells that were then sequenced for TCRB.

Measured with immunoSEQ multiplex PCR; TCRdb has only the in-frame clones, and not every one. The data hold around 5,400 clones, with about 72% observed a single time. This CDR3 has 17 residues. Trimming cost V 3 bases and J 1 base, with 16 bases left between them. This clonotype was sampled from an adult with rheumatoid arthritis. The V gene is TRBV23-1, the J gene TRBJ1-5; TRBD1 is a possible D gene (5 bases). TRBV23-1 is known as an ORF, though its function is uncertain. The sample taken for sequencing was CD8+ T cells sorted from blood. CDR3 in amino acids: CASSHPGLLGSNQPQHF. The CDR3 DNA is TGCGCCAGCAGTCACCCGGGACTCCTAGGCAGCAATCAGCCCCAGCATTTT.